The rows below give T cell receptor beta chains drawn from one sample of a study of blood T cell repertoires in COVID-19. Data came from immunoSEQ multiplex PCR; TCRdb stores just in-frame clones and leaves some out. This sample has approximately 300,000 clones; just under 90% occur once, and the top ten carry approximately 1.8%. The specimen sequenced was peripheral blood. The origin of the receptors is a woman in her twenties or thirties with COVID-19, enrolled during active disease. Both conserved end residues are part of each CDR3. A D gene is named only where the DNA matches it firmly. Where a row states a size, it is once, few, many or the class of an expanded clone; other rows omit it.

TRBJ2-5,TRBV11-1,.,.,CASSLRQEETQYF,TGTGCCAGCAGCTTACGTCAGGAAGAGACCCAGTACTTC
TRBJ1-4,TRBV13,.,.,CASSLRQFNEKLFF,TGTGCCAGCAGCTTACGACAGTTTAATGAAAAACTGTTTTTT
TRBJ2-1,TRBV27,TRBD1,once,CASSFGRGHNEQFF,TGTGCCAGCAGTTTTGGCAGGGGGCACAATGAGCAGTTCTTC
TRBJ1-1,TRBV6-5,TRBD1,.,CASSWGQGPAEAFF,TGTGCCAGCAGTTGGGGACAGGGGCCCGCTGAAGCTTTCTTT
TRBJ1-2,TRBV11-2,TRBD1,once,CASSLGTGTYGYTF,TGTGCCAGCAGCTTGGGGACAGGGACCTATGGCTACACCTTC
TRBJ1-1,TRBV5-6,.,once,CASSVTGPLLVTEAFF,TGTGCCAGCAGCGTCACAGGCCCCTTGTTGGTTACTGAAGCTTTCTTT
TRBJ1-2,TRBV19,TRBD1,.,CASTPGGRGLDGYTF,TGTGCCAGTACCCCGGGCGGCAGGGGGCTTGACGGCTACACCTTC
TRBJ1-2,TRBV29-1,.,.,CSVDLGQGYGYTF,TGCAGCGTTGATCTCGGTCAGGGTTATGGCTACACCTTC
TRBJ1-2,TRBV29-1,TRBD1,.,CSASTGARIYGYTF,TGCAGCGCCTCGACAGGGGCGCGGATCTATGGCTACACCTTC
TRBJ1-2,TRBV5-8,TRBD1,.,CASSRRTGDDGYTF,TGTGCCAGCAGCCGGCGGACAGGGGATGACGGCTACACCTTC
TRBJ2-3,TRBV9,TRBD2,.,CASSVGGSDTDTQYF,TGTGCCAGCAGCGTCGGGGGGAGCGATACAGATACGCAGTATTTT
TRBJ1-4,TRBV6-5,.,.,CASSPPDEKLFF,TGTGCCAGCAGTCCCCCCGATGAAAAACTGTTTTTT
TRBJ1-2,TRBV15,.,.,CATSRAWGPNYGYTF,TGTGCCACCAGCAGAGCCTGGGGCCCAAACTATGGCTACACCTTC
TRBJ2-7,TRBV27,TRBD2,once,CASRYSLAGEQYF,TGTGCCAGCAGATACAGCCTAGCGGGCGAGCAGTACTTC
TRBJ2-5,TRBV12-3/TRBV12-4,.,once,CASSLRYAETQYF,TGTGCCAGCAGTTTACGGTATGCGGAGACCCAGTACTTC
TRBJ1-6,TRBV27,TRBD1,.,CASSFTGEADSPLHF,TGTGCCAGCAGTTTTACAGGGGAAGCGGATTCACCCCTCCACTTT
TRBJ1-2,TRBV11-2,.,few,CASSFRGGYTF,TGTGCCAGCAGCTTTAGAGGTGGCTACACCTTC
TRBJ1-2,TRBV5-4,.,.,CASSPSRPGYGYTF,TGTGCCAGCAGCCCTTCCCGACCAGGCTATGGCTACACCTTC
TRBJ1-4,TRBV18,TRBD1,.,CASSPEVPGQAINEKLFF,TGTGCCAGCTCACCAGAGGTCCCGGGACAGGCGATCAATGAAAAACTGTTTTTT
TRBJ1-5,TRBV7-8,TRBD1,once,CASSSAGRGWNQPQHF,TGTGCCAGCAGCTCGGCGGGCAGGGGGTGGAATCAGCCCCAGCATTTT
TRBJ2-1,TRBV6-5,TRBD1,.,CASRPTGDYNEQFF,TGTGCCAGCAGACCGACAGGGGACTACAATGAGCAGTTCTTC
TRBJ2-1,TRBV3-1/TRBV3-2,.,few,CASSQDPLGGGDEQFF,TGTGCCAGCAGCCAAGACCCCCTAGGGGGCGGGGATGAGCAGTTCTTC
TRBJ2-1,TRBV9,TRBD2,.,CASSEPSSGGLGEQFF,TGTGCCAGCAGCGAACCCTCTAGCGGGGGCCTCGGTGAGCAGTTCTTC
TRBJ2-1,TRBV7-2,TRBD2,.,CASSLDRTSGSGGQFF,TGTGCCAGCAGCTTAGATAGGACTAGCGGCTCGGGGGGGCAGTTCTTC
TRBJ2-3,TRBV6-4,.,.,CASSEASSTDTQYF,TGTGCCAGCAGTGAAGCGTCTAGCACAGATACGCAGTATTTT
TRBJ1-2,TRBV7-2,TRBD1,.,CASSTNRQGANYGYTF,TGTGCCAGCAGCACCAACCGACAGGGTGCTAACTATGGCTACACCTTC
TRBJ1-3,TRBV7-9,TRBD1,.,CASSSSGTGARNTIYF,TGTGCCAGCAGCTCTTCCGGGACAGGGGCGCGGAACACCATATATTTT
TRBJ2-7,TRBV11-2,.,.,CASSSSRGAGEQYF,TGTGCCAGCAGCTCCTCACGGGGGGCCGGCGAGCAGTACTTC
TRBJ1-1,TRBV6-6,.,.,CASSRTESTEAFF,TGTGCCAGCAGCAGGACAGAAAGCACTGAAGCTTTCTTT
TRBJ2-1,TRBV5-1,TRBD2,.,CASSLAVAGGLNEQFF,TGCGCCAGCAGCTTGGCCGTTGCGGGGGGGCTCAATGAGCAGTTCTTC
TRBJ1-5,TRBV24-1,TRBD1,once,CATSAAGGIQPQHF,TGTGCCACCAGTGCGGCAGGGGGTATTCAGCCCCAGCATTTT
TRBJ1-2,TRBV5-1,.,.,CASSLIQGRDGYTF,TGCGCCAGCAGCTTGATACAGGGTCGCGATGGCTACACCTTC
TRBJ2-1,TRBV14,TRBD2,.,CASSRTTGTSVMYEQFF,TGTGCCAGCAGCCGAACGACCGGGACTAGTGTTATGTATGAGCAGTTCTTC
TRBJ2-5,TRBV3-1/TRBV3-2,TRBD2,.,CASRHRGGGETQYF,TGTGCCAGCAGACACCGGGGGGGCGGGGAGACCCAGTACTTC
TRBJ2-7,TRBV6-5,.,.,CASSLRAGNEQYF,TGTGCCAGCAGTTTAAGGGCGGGAAACGAGCAGTACTTC
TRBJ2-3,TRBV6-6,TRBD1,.,CASGYTGGEGTDTQYF,TGTGCCAGCGGATATACAGGGGGCGAGGGCACAGATACGCAGTATTTT
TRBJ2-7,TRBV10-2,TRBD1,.,CASSDERTGGSYEQYF,TGCGCCAGCAGTGATGAAAGGACAGGGGGCTCCTACGAGCAGTACTTC
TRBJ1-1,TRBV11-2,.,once,CASSLVWRAGNTEAFF,TGTGCCAGCAGCTTAGTGTGGCGGGCGGGGAACACTGAAGCTTTCTTT
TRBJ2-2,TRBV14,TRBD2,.,CATRDRLAGGGELFF,TGTGCCACCCGTGATAGACTAGCGGGGGGCGGGGAGCTGTTTTTT
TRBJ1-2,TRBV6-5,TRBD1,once,CASSKPGQGVHGYTF,TGTGCCAGCAGTAAACCGGGACAGGGTGTTCATGGCTACACCTTC
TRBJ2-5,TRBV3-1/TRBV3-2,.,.,CASSQVRFETQYF,TGTGCCAGCAGCCAAGTTCGGTTCGAGACCCAGTACTTC
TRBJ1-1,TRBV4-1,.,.,CASSPLRVLCTEAFF,TGCGCCAGCAGCCCCCTTCGGGTTCTCTGCACTGAAGCTTTCTTT
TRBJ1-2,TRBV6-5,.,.,CASRQGAGYGYTF,TGTGCCAGCAGACAGGGAGCTGGCTATGGCTACACCTTC
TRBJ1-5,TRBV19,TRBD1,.,CASSITPGTGGAGQPQHF,TGTGCCAGTAGTATAACCCCCGGGACAGGGGGCGCGGGGCAGCCCCAGCATTTT